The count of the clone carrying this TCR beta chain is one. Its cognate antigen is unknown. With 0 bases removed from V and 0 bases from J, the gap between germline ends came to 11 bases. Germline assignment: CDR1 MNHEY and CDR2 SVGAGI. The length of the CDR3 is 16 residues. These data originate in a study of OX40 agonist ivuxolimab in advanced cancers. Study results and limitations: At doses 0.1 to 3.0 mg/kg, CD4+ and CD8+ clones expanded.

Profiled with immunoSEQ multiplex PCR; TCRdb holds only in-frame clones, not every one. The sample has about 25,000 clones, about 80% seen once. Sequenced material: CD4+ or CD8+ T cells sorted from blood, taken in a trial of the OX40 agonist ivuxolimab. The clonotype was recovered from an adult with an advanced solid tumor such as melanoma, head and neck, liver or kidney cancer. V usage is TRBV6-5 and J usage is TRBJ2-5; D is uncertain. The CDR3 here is CASSYSLSAYQETQYF. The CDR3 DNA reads TGTGCCAGCAGTTACTCGCTGTCTGCGTACCAAGAGACCCAGTACTTC.